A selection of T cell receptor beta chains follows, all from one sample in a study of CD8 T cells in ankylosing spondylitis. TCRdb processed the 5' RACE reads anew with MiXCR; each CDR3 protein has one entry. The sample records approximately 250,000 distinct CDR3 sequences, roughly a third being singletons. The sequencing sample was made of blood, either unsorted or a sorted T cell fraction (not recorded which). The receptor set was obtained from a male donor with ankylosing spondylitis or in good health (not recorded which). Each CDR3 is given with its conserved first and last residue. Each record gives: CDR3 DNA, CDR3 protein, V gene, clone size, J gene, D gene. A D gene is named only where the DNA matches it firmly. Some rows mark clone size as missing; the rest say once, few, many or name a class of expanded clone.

cdr3_nt: TGCGCCAGCAGCGCGGTTACCTATAACTATGGCTACACCTTC
cdr3_aa: CASSAVTYNYGYTF
v_call: TRBV5-1
clone_size: few
j_call: TRBJ1-2
d_call: -

cdr3_nt: TGCGCCAGCAGCTTCTCGGGACTAGCGGGCACAGATACGCAGTATTTT
cdr3_aa: CASSFSGLAGTDTQYF
v_call: TRBV5-1
clone_size: once
j_call: TRBJ2-3
d_call: TRBD2

cdr3_nt: TGTGCCAGCAGTTTATTCGGCTTGGTTAACACCGGGGAGCTGTTTTTT
cdr3_aa: CASSLFGLVNTGELFF
v_call: TRBV27
clone_size: -
j_call: TRBJ2-2
d_call: -

cdr3_nt: TGTGCCAGCAGCTTATTAGTGTCGGAGACCCAGTACTTC
cdr3_aa: CASSLLVSETQYF
v_call: TRBV7-2
clone_size: few
j_call: TRBJ2-5
d_call: -

cdr3_nt: TGTGCCAGCAGTCCCTACACAAATACGCAGTATTTT
cdr3_aa: CASSPYTNTQYF
v_call: TRBV28
clone_size: -
j_call: TRBJ2-3
d_call: -

cdr3_nt: TGTGCCAGCAGCTCGGCCACAGAGACCACCACAGATACGCAGTATTTT
cdr3_aa: CASSSATETTTDTQYF
v_call: TRBV12-3/TRBV12-4
clone_size: few
j_call: TRBJ2-3
d_call: -

cdr3_nt: TGCAGTGCCCCGGAGGACAGGTTCCCCTACGAGCAGTACTTC
cdr3_aa: CSAPEDRFPYEQYF
v_call: TRBV20-1
clone_size: -
j_call: TRBJ2-7
d_call: TRBD1

cdr3_nt: TGTGCCAGCAGTCCGATGGGGAGCAATGAGCAGTTCTTC
cdr3_aa: CASSPMGSNEQFF
v_call: TRBV12-3/TRBV12-4
clone_size: -
j_call: TRBJ2-1
d_call: -

cdr3_nt: TGCAGTGCGGAGCGGCCTAGCGTTCATGGTACGCAGTATTTT
cdr3_aa: CSAERPSVHGTQYF
v_call: TRBV20-1
clone_size: few
j_call: TRBJ2-3
d_call: -

cdr3_nt: TGCAGTGCTACGCACACGGACCAGAACACTGAAGCTTTCTTT
cdr3_aa: CSATHTDQNTEAFF
v_call: TRBV20-1
clone_size: -
j_call: TRBJ1-1
d_call: -

cdr3_nt: TGTGCCAGCAGTTTACTTGTATGGACAGCCCCCTACGAGCAGTACTTC
cdr3_aa: CASSLLVWTAPYEQYF
v_call: TRBV12-3/TRBV12-4
clone_size: -
j_call: TRBJ2-7
d_call: -

cdr3_nt: TGCAGTGCTAGAGATCCGGAACCAGGGTACAATGAGCAGTTCTTC
cdr3_aa: CSARDPEPGYNEQFF
v_call: TRBV20-1
clone_size: -
j_call: TRBJ2-1
d_call: -

cdr3_nt: TGTGCCAGCAGCCTAGGGAGAAACTACGAGCAGTACTTC
cdr3_aa: CASSLGRNYEQYF
v_call: TRBV3-1
clone_size: many
j_call: TRBJ2-7
d_call: -

cdr3_nt: TGTGCCAGCAGTTGGACCAACACCGGGGAGCTGTTTTTT
cdr3_aa: CASSWTNTGELFF
v_call: TRBV12-3/TRBV12-4
clone_size: -
j_call: TRBJ2-2
d_call: -

cdr3_nt: TGCAGTGCGCCGGTCGGGGGGCAGGGTGAGCAGTTCTTC
cdr3_aa: CSAPVGGQGEQFF
v_call: TRBV20-1
clone_size: few
j_call: TRBJ2-1
d_call: -

cdr3_nt: TGCGCCAGCAGCATAGGGGGGCAGTACTACAATGAGCAGTTCTTC
cdr3_aa: CASSIGGQYYNEQFF
v_call: TRBV4-1
clone_size: once
j_call: TRBJ2-1
d_call: -

cdr3_nt: TGCAGTGCTAGGCCCGGGACAGGGGTCGGTCAGCCCCAGCATTTT
cdr3_aa: CSARPGTGVGQPQHF
v_call: TRBV20-1
clone_size: -
j_call: TRBJ1-5
d_call: TRBD1

cdr3_nt: TGTGCCAGCGCCCGACAGATCAACTACACCTTC
cdr3_aa: CASARQINYTF
v_call: TRBV12-3/TRBV12-4
clone_size: -
j_call: TRBJ1-2
d_call: -

cdr3_nt: TGTGCCAGCAGTTTGTCCTCCACAGATACGCAGTATTTT
cdr3_aa: CASSLSSTDTQYF
v_call: TRBV12-3/TRBV12-4
clone_size: many
j_call: TRBJ2-3
d_call: -

cdr3_nt: TGTGCCAGCAGTTTGCTTTCTACGGATGAGCAGTTCTTC
cdr3_aa: CASSLLSTDEQFF
v_call: TRBV27
clone_size: few
j_call: TRBJ2-1
d_call: -

cdr3_nt: TGCAGTGCCAACCCCCTTGACCTGTTCCACGAGCAGTACTTC
cdr3_aa: CSANPLDLFHEQYF
v_call: TRBV20-1
clone_size: -
j_call: TRBJ2-7
d_call: -

cdr3_nt: TGCGCCAGCAGCGAGGTAGCGTCCAGGGGTGATGGTGAGCAGTTCTTC
cdr3_aa: CASSEVASRGDGEQFF
v_call: TRBV5-1
clone_size: -
j_call: TRBJ2-1
d_call: -

cdr3_nt: TGTGCCAGCAGGGGGACAGGATTAGGTGTAGCTTTCTTT
cdr3_aa: CASRGTGLGVAFF
v_call: TRBV12-3/TRBV12-4
clone_size: -
j_call: TRBJ1-1
d_call: TRBD1

cdr3_nt: TGCAGTGCTAGAGCTTCCTCAGGGCAAGGCTATGGCTACACCTTC
cdr3_aa: CSARASSGQGYGYTF
v_call: TRBV20-1
clone_size: few
j_call: TRBJ1-2
d_call: -

cdr3_nt: TGTGCCAGCAGTCTACAGGGAAAGAATGAGCAGTTCTTC
cdr3_aa: CASSLQGKNEQFF
v_call: TRBV12-3/TRBV12-4
clone_size: -
j_call: TRBJ2-1
d_call: -

cdr3_nt: TGTGCCAGCAGCTCGCGACCGGGTACCTATGGCTACACCTTC
cdr3_aa: CASSSRPGTYGYTF
v_call: TRBV7-9
clone_size: -
j_call: TRBJ1-2
d_call: -

cdr3_nt: TGCGCCAGCCTCAAAAGGGACTCCCCATACGAGCAGTACTTC
cdr3_aa: CASLKRDSPYEQYF
v_call: TRBV5-1
clone_size: few
j_call: TRBJ2-7
d_call: -

cdr3_nt: TGCGCCAGCAGCTTCCTAGGGTACGGGGAGCTGTTTTTT
cdr3_aa: CASSFLGYGELFF
v_call: TRBV5-1
clone_size: -
j_call: TRBJ2-2
d_call: -

cdr3_nt: TGCAGCGCCGCGTCAGTCTCCTACGAGCAGTACTTC
cdr3_aa: CSAASVSYEQYF
v_call: TRBV29-1
clone_size: few
j_call: TRBJ2-7
d_call: -

cdr3_nt: TGTGCCAGCAGCGTAGGAGGGCAGACCTACGAGCAGTACTTC
cdr3_aa: CASSVGGQTYEQYF
v_call: TRBV9
clone_size: -
j_call: TRBJ2-7
d_call: -

cdr3_nt: TGTGCCATCAGGAGGATTGAAGGGGCCGGGGAGCTGTTTTTT
cdr3_aa: CAIRRIEGAGELFF
v_call: TRBV10-3
clone_size: -
j_call: TRBJ2-2
d_call: -

cdr3_nt: TGCGCCAGCAGCTTGGGACTAGCGGCGATCTCCTACGAGCAGTACTTC
cdr3_aa: CASSLGLAAISYEQYF
v_call: TRBV5-1
clone_size: -
j_call: TRBJ2-7
d_call: TRBD2

cdr3_nt: TGTGCCAGCAGCGCTAGCGACTCCTACGAGCAGTACTTC
cdr3_aa: CASSASDSYEQYF
v_call: TRBV7-8
clone_size: few
j_call: TRBJ2-7
d_call: -

cdr3_nt: TGTGCCAGCACCGATAAGCGGGGGAACACCGGGGAGCTGTTTTTT
cdr3_aa: CASTDKRGNTGELFF
v_call: TRBV12-3/TRBV12-4
clone_size: once
j_call: TRBJ2-2
d_call: TRBD2

cdr3_nt: TGTGCCAGCAGCTTGGATCGGTGGGGGGAGAATTCAGATACGCAGTATTTT
cdr3_aa: CASSLDRWGENSDTQYF
v_call: TRBV5-6
clone_size: few
j_call: TRBJ2-3
d_call: -

cdr3_nt: TGCAGTGCAAGCCGATGGCGGGGGTCAAACACAGATACGCAGTATTTT
cdr3_aa: CSASRWRGSNTDTQYF
v_call: TRBV20-1
clone_size: many
j_call: TRBJ2-3
d_call: TRBD2

cdr3_nt: TGCGCCAGCAGCCCAGGGGACAATAACTATGGCTACACCTTC
cdr3_aa: CASSPGDNNYGYTF
v_call: TRBV5-1
clone_size: -
j_call: TRBJ1-2
d_call: -

cdr3_nt: TGTGCCAGCAGTCGCCGAGACATCTACAATGAGCAGTTCTTC
cdr3_aa: CASSRRDIYNEQFF
v_call: TRBV6-1
clone_size: -
j_call: TRBJ2-1
d_call: -

cdr3_nt: TGTGCCAGCAGTGGCGGACAGGGGTGGACCGGGGAGCTGTTTTTT
cdr3_aa: CASSGGQGWTGELFF
v_call: TRBV12-3/TRBV12-4
clone_size: -
j_call: TRBJ2-2
d_call: TRBD1